This T cell receptor beta chain was sequenced during a study of T cells in localized non-small cell lung cancer. As to this clone: The target antigen is unknown.

Study observations and caveats: Elevated circulating T cell density in blood was associated with longer overall survival. Uninvolved adjacent lung showed higher T cell clonality than tumor. A median of 57 clones ranked among the top 100 in tumor appeared in adjacent lung.

Profiling relied on immunoSEQ multiplex PCR, and the TCRdb table lists in-frame clones only, not all of them. This sample has 20,000 to 25,000 clones, with around 85% found just once. The material was PBMCs, obtained before any cancer treatment. This sequence was found in a woman between 40 and 69 years old with stage II squamous cell lung carcinoma.

The CDR3 sequence is CASSATGLLNTGELFF. The CDR3 nucleotides are TGTGCCAGCAGCGCGACAGGGCTCTTGAACACCGGGGAGCTGTTTTTT. V is TRBV11-2 and J is TRBJ2-2, with TRBD1 matching 7 bases. V was pared by 5 bases and J by 1 base, with 7 bases of the junction left unmatched. The CDR3 has 16 residues. CDR1 is SGHAT and CDR2 is FQNNGV in the germline V gene.